The 22 T cell receptor beta chains below all came from one sample that was sequenced in a study of T cells in localized non-small cell lung cancer. Repertoires were generated with immunoSEQ multiplex PCR, while TCRdb's copy carries only in-frame clones and drops some. The sample includes around 1,800 clones, 40% to 55% of them seen just once. Here the sequenced sample was lung tumor tissue, taken before any cancer treatment. Receptors originate from an older male donor with stage II lung adenocarcinoma.

The chain combines TRBV9 with TRBJ1-4; the match to TRBD1 covers 10 bases. This CDR3 contains 15 residues. Germline V gene sequence: CDR1 SGDLS, CDR2 YYNGEE. With 4 bases clipped from V and 7 bases from J, the junction kept 7 bases outside the gene matches. In nucleotides, the CDR3 is TGTGCCAGCAGCCCAGGGGGGACAGGGGTTGAAAAACTGTTTTTT. Protein sequence: CASSPGGTGVEKLFF.

By proportion, this clone is large. CDR3 DNA: TGTGCCAGCAGTTACGACGATAGCGGGAGACACAACGAGCAGTACTTC. The encoded protein is CASSYDDSGRHNEQYF. The chain links TRBV6-8 to TRBJ2-7; 9 nucleotides align to TRBD2. The J segment lost 5 bases and the V segment lost 2 bases, leaving 10 bases of the junction unmatched. The CDR3 has 16 residues. The germline CDR1 and CDR2 sequences are MNHGY and SAAAGT.

The chain joins TRBV19 to TRBJ1-3; D is ambiguous. Germline V gene data show CDR1 as LNHDA and CDR2 as SQIVND (reference sequence). V shed 8 bases and J shed 0 bases, with 11 bases lying between them. CDR3 length equals 14 residues. CDR3 in DNA: TGTGCCAGTCTCCCAAGAATCTCTGGAAACACCATATATTTT. It is translated as CASLPRISGNTIYF.

The chain links TRBV25-1 to TRBJ2-3; D gene uncertain. The germline CDR1 and CDR2 sequences are MGHDK and SYGVNS. This CDR3 spans 12 amino acids. With 2 bases removed from V and 5 bases from J, the gap between germline ends came to 5 bases. CDR3 sequence reads: CASSENLDTQYF. CDR3 in DNA: TGTGCCAGCAGTGAAAATCTAGATACGCAGTATTTT.

J is TRBJ2-7 and V is TRBV6-8; the D is unclear. The length of the CDR3 is 13 residues. V was shortened by 6 bases and J by 3 bases, with 12 bases between the two germline ends. Germline V lookup: CDR1 MNHGY, CDR2 SAAAGT. The CDR3 loop reads CASSRSGFYEQYF. DNA for the CDR3: TGTGCCAGCAGCAGATCGGGTTTCTACGAGCAGTACTTC.

The chain combines TRBV18 with TRBJ1-1; TRBD1 aligns across 8 bases. V shed 5 bases and J 3 bases; nucleotides not matched to a gene: 5. Germline V gene lookup returns CDR1 KGHSH and CDR2 LQKENI. The CDR3 runs 14 residues. CDR3 DNA sequence: TGTGCCAGCTCATATAAACAGGGGGACACTGAAGCTTTCTTT. Translated, it gives CASSYKQGDTEAFF.

This clone was seen only a few times. The rearrangement links TRBV6-8 to TRBJ2-3; 9 bases line up with TRBD2. Per the germline V gene, CDR1 is MNHGY and CDR2 is SAAAGT. Trimming removed 6 bases from V and 6 bases from J; junction bases left unmatched: 10. CDR3 size: 15 residues. The CDR3 reads CASRQRRAGGDTQYF. The CDR3 bases are TGTGCCAGCAGACAACGGAGGGCGGGAGGGGATACGCAGTATTTT.

The V call is TRBV28, the J call TRBJ2-3, with 7 bases aligning to TRBD2. CDR3 length: 15 amino acids. Germline CDR1 and CDR2: MDHEN and SYDVKM. V trimming: 6 bases; J trimming: 2 bases; junction bases outside the gene matches: 8. DNA for the CDR3: TGTGCCAGCAGGTCGGGCGGGAGTGCCACAGATACGCAGTATTTT. Its translation is CASRSGGSATDTQYF.

V is TRBV29-1 and J is TRBJ2-1; TRBD2 matches at 7 bases. The CDR3 spans 14 residues. V shed 7 bases, J shed 1 base, and the junction held 7 bases outside the gene matches. Germline CDR1 and CDR2: SQVTM and ANQGSEA. The CDR3 DNA follows: TGCAGCGGCTACCTAGCGGAGTCCTACAATGAGCAGTTCTTC. Residues: CSGYLAESYNEQFF.

CDR3 region: CASSSGGGNYGYTF. The CDR3, as DNA: TGTGCCAGTAGTTCCGGTGGGGGTAACTATGGCTACACCTTC. The J gene is TRBJ1-2, the V gene TRBV19; tentative D call: TRBD1 (5 bases). V dropped 5 bases and J dropped 1 base, with 11 bases sitting between them. CDR1 is LNHDA, CDR2 SQIVND, per germline (reference sequence). This CDR3 comprises 14 residues. Drawing the rest from reference TRBV19 and TRBJ1-2, the complete variable domain is DGGITQSPKYLFRKEGQNVTLSCEQNLNHDAMYWYRQDPGQGLRLIYYSQIVNDFQKGDIAEGYSVSREKKESFPLTVTSAQKNPTAFYLCASSSGGGNYGYTFGSGTRLTVV.

The gene calls are TRBV29-1 and TRBJ1-1, with a possible D match to TRBD1 (5 bases). Germline V gene lookup returns CDR1 SQVTM and CDR2 ANQGSEA. The CDR3 is made up of 14 amino acids. V was clipped by 6 bases and J by 3 bases, with 17 bases between them. The CDR3 is CSVDSGREDTEAFF. In DNA, the CDR3 is TGCAGCGTCGACTCGGGCAGGGAGGACACTGAAGCTTTCTTT.

This clone occurred a few times. V gene TRBV18 combines with J gene TRBJ2-1, with D maybe TRBD2 (5 bases). The germline gives CDR1 KGHSH, CDR2 LQKENI. The V and J ends lost 3 bases and 8 bases respectively, with 26 bases between them. The CDR3 totals 18 residues. The CDR3 loop is CASSPPQGAESFGDEQFF. As DNA, the CDR3 is TGTGCCAGCTCACCTCCCCAAGGAGCCGAGTCCTTCGGGGATGAGCAGTTCTTC.

The rearrangement links TRBV9 to TRBJ2-7, with TRBD1 matching 7 bases. Germline assignment: CDR1 SGDLS and CDR2 YYNGEE. The CDR3 consists of 20 residues. V gave up 5 bases and J gave up 0 bases; unmatched junction bases: 23. The CDR3, as DNA: TGTGCCAGCAGTTTGGGCCGGTGGGACAGTACTACGACCAGCTCCTACGAGCAGTACTTC. It specifies CASSLGRWDSTTTSSYEQYF.

CDR3 bases: TGTGCCTGGAGTTTTTTACCGAACACTGAAGCTTTCTTT. This encodes CAWSFLPNTEAFF. This chain links TRBV30 with TRBJ1-1; D remains unclear. V lost 2 bases, J lost 1 base, and 8 bases lay in between. Germline V gene sequence: CDR1 GTSNPN, CDR2 SVGIG (reference sequence). The CDR3 has 13 residues.

The DNA for the CDR3 is TGTGCCAGCTCACCAATCGGGACGGGGAGCTCTGGGGCCAACGTCCTGACTTTC. Its protein is CASSPIGTGSSGANVLTF. The chain combines TRBV18 with TRBJ2-6; perhaps D is TRBD1 or TRBD2 (5 bases each). The CDR3 covers 18 residues. Per the germline V gene, CDR1 is KGHSH and CDR2 is LQKENI. Between the trimmed V and J ends, which lost 2 bases and 0 bases, there was a span of 14 bases.

The CDR3 DNA follows: TGTGCCTCGCCCCGTTCCTCAGAGACCTACACCTTC. Protein sequence: CASPRSSETYTF. V usage is TRBV30 and J usage is TRBJ1-2; D is uncertain. The CDR3 consists of 12 residues. Deletions cut 7 bases from V and 10 bases from J, with 19 bases between. CDR1 and CDR2 (germline): GTSNPN, SVGIG (reference sequence).

To note about this clone: The junction and the germline gene differ at one end; a read error may be behind it. The chain employs TRBV6-8 and TRBJ2-3; 7 bases match TRBD2. The CDR3 totals 13 residues. From germline, CDR1 is MNHGY and CDR2 SAAAGT. The CDR3 coding sequence is TGTGCCAGCAGTCCCGGAGGGGCCTACAGCGGGAAGTTT. Its translation: CASSPGGAYSGKF.

This chain uses TRBV6-8 with TRBJ1-5; D gene ambiguous. Germline loops: CDR1 MNHGY, CDR2 SAAAGT. The V end was cut by 5 bases, the J end by 2 bases, with 13 bases between. The CDR3 has 15 residues. The CDR3 coding sequence is TGTGCCAGCAGTGCCGGGGATGTGGGCAATCAGCCCCAGCATTTT. Protein product: CASSAGDVGNQPQHF.

The genes are TRBV11-3 and TRBJ2-7; TRBD2 matches at 7 bases. This CDR3 has 16 residues. CDR1 is SGHNT and CDR2 is YENEEA in the germline V gene. V trimming: 4 bases; J trimming: 4 bases; junction bases outside the gene matches: 13. The CDR3 DNA is TGTGCCAGCAGCTCGCTGGGGAGCGGGAAGATATACGAGCAGTACTTC. It translates to CASSSLGSGKIYEQYF.

This clone was detected once. The rearrangement joins TRBV28 to TRBJ2-7, with 15 bases matching TRBD2. V was clipped by 6 bases and J by 4 bases; unmatched bases: 4. The CDR3 consists of 15 residues. The V gene's germline CDR1 is MDHEN and CDR2 SYDVKM. CDR3 region: CASSLGLAGGYEQYF. The CDR3 nucleotides read TGTGCCAGCAGCCTCGGACTAGCGGGAGGGTACGAGCAGTACTTC.

The V gene is TRBV11-3, the J gene TRBJ2-1; 8 bases map to TRBD2. CDR1 and CDR2 (germline): SGHNT, YENEEA. This CDR3 spans 15 amino acids. The V and J ends lost 5 bases and 10 bases, in that order; junction bases with no gene match: 13. The CDR3 here is CASSLQRGPRREQFF. CDR3 coding DNA: TGTGCCAGCAGCCTCCAGCGGGGGCCCCGGAGGGAGCAGTTCTTC.

This clone was seen a handful of times. The gene calls are TRBV11-1 and TRBJ2-3, with a tentative D call TRBD2 (6 bases). V was shortened by 5 bases and J by 0 bases, with 15 bases between the two germline ends. Germline values: CDR1 SGHAT, CDR2 FQDESV (reference sequence). The CDR3 is made up of 16 amino acids. CDR3 DNA: TGTGCCAGCAGCCCCCGGGCGGGGACTAGCACAGATACGCAGTATTTT. Translated, it gives CASSPRAGTSTDTQYF.